This TCR beta chain was found in a study of monozygotic twins with inflammatory bowel disease. The CDR3 has 14 residues. Germline V gene sequence: CDR1 SGHVS, CDR2 FNYEAQ. For each CDR3 protein, TCRdb gives one entry from its re-call of the 5' RACE reads, without DNA. Its clone listing holds some 440,000 distinct CDR3 sequences. The gene calls are TRBV7-6 and TRBJ2-1; the TCRdb D gene call, TRBD1, has no DNA to confirm it. This sequence originates from a human donor with ulcerative colitis or Crohn's disease, or a healthy co-twin of an affected twin (not recorded which). The sample consisted of blood. The CDR3 sequence: CASSPVGQSNEQFF.